This T cell receptor (beta chain) was identified in a study of shared clonotypes between healthy human individuals. The naive CD8 population came from CD45RO-negative cells selected for CCR7, without terminally differentiated effector memory CD45RA+ cells. The ends lost 4 bases at V and 6 bases at J; junction bases unmatched: 8. Germline CDR1 SGDLS, CDR2 YYNGEE. The CDR3 has 14 residues. The deep-level immunoSEQ assay was used. TCRdb's table, derived via immunoSEQ multiplex PCR, lists solely in-frame clones and lacks some. The sample includes 750,000 to 1,000,000 clones, 90% to 95% of them seen just once.

This receptor was identified in a man aged 30 to 39 in good health. The chain uses TRBV9 and TRBJ2-7; TRBD1 agrees at 9 bases. The sequenced material came from naive CD8+ T cells sorted from blood. CDR3 nucleotides: TGTGCCAGCAGCCCCCAGACGACAGGGGGCGAGCAGTACTTC. Its translation is CASSPQTTGGEQYF.